Reported below is one TCR beta chain. The sample is drawn from a study of CD8 T cells in Susac syndrome. TCR beta sequencing covered blood CD8+ and CD4+ T cells. The germline V gene encodes CDR1 SQVTM and CDR2 ANQGSEA. V shed 5 bases and J shed 5 bases, with 17 bases lying between them. CDR3 length: 14 residues. Random hexamers were used to reverse transcribe an amount of roughly 0.5 to 1 ug RNA. Across 54 Vbeta and 13 Jbeta, TCR beta CDR3 was amplified with immunoSEQ multiplex PCR. MiXCR was run by TCRdb on the immunoSEQ multiplex PCR reads, yielding one entry per CDR3 protein. Of about 150,000 distinct CDR3 sequences in the sample, about 95% are singletons; the top ten hold 0.14% to 0.15%.

The chain joins TRBV29-1 to TRBJ2-3, with D hard to call. The sample was CD8+ T cells from PBMCs. The source of this sequence is a human donor with multiple sclerosis. The CDR3 loop is CSVRLVYSIDTQYF. The CDR3 DNA reads as TGCAGCGTTCGGTTGGTATATTCAATAGATACGCAGTATTTT.